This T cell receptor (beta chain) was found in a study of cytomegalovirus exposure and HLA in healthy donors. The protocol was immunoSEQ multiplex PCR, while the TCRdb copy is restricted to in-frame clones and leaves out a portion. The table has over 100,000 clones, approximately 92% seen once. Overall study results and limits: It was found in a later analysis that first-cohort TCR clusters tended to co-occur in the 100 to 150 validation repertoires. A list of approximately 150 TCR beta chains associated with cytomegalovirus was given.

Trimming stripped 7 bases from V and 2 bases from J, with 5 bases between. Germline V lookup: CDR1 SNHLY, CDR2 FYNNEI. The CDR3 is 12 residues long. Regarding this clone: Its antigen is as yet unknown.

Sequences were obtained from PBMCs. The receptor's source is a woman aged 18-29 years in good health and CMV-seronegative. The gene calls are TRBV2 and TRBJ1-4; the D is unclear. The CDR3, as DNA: TGTGCCAGCACACTTACTAATGAAAAACTGTTTTTT. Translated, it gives CASTLTNEKLFF.